Listed here are 9 T cell receptor beta chains from one sample, sequenced in a study of T cell responses to AZD1222 COVID-19 vaccine. Sequencing was performed with immunoSEQ multiplex PCR; in TCRdb, only in-frame clones are kept and a portion is missing. The table lists some 96,000 clones, 88% of them singletons. The sample in question was peripheral blood, obtained on day 0 of AZD1222 vaccination. These receptors were collected from an adult in good health.

The chain carries TRBV27 and TRBJ2-7; no reliable D call. V gave up 0 bases and J gave up 1 base, with 10 bases separating them. This CDR3 has 15 residues. Germline CDR1 is MNHEY and CDR2 is SMNVEV (reference sequence). CDR3 residues: CASSLSKAVSYEQYF. DNA for the CDR3: TGTGCCAGCAGTTTATCGAAGGCGGTATCCTACGAGCAGTACTTC.

This clone appeared once. J is TRBJ2-1 and V is TRBV28, with TRBD2 identical over 13 bases. Germline V gene lookup returns CDR1 MDHEN and CDR2 SYDVKM. CDR3 length: 18 amino acids. J was trimmed by 6 bases and V by 1 base; bases with no gene match: 9. This CDR3 reads CASSLFPSTSGRTNEQFF. The CDR3 region has the DNA TGTGCCAGCAGTTTATTCCCATCGACTAGCGGGAGGACCAATGAGCAGTTCTTC.

This chain joins TRBV14 and TRBJ1-1; 8 positions agree with TRBD1. Germline loops: CDR1 SGHDN, CDR2 FVKESK. The CDR3 totals 17 residues. The ends lost 2 bases at V and 5 bases at J; junction bases unmatched: 13. The CDR3 DNA sequence: TGTGCCAGCAGCCAACTTCCATTCGGACAGGGAGAGACTGAAGCTTTCTTT. Its translation is CASSQLPFGQGETEAFF.

This chain links TRBV13 with TRBJ1-4, with D perhaps TRBD1 (6 bases). Trimming took 5 bases from V and 6 from J, leaving 13 bases between them. The germline V gene has CDR1 PRHDT and CDR2 FYEKMQ (reference sequence). The CDR3 totals 14 residues. CDR3 sequence: CASSLWTEHEKLFF. CDR3 sequence (DNA): TGTGCCAGCAGCCTTTGGACAGAGCATGAAAAACTGTTTTTT. The complete variable domain, with remaining parts taken from reference TRBV13 and TRBJ1-4, reads AAGVIQSPRHLIKEKRETATLKCYPIPRHDTVYWYQQGPGQDPQFLISFYEKMQSDKGSIPDRFSAQQFSDYHSELNMSSLELGDSALYFCASSLWTEHEKLFFGSGTQLSVL.

The CDR3 is CASSLLQEGPPYEQYF. CDR3 DNA: TGTGCCAGCAGCCTCCTCCAGGAGGGACCGCCCTACGAGCAGTACTTC. The V and J genes are TRBV9 and TRBJ2-7, with D possibly being TRBD2 (6 bases). From germline, CDR1 is SGDLS and CDR2 YYNGEE. The CDR3 has 16 residues. Trimming stripped 4 bases from V and 2 bases from J, with 19 bases between.

The rearrangement uses TRBV29-1 and TRBJ2-7; D possibly corresponds to TRBD2 (7 bases). V lost 4 bases, J lost 3 bases, and 13 bases lay in between. Germline assignment: CDR1 SQVTM and CDR2 ANQGSEA. The CDR3 totals 13 residues. The CDR3 DNA is TGCAGCGTTGGCGGAGGGGGGGTCTACGAGCAGTACTTC. Residues: CSVGGGGVYEQYF.

The chain combines TRBV19 with TRBJ2-3, with TRBD1 matching over 9 bases. This CDR3 has 15 amino acids. Germline V gene sequence: CDR1 LNHDA, CDR2 SQIVND (reference sequence). Losses at the gene ends were 8 bases for V and 4 bases for J; bases not matched to a gene: 10. The CDR3 DNA reads as TGTGCCAGTCAAACAGGGGGCGTTATTTCAGATACGCAGTATTTT. Its protein product is CASQTGGVISDTQYF.

The V call is TRBV27, the J call TRBJ1-1; the D gene is possibly TRBD1 (5 bases). The length of the CDR3 is 14 residues. Germline V CDR1 and CDR2: MNHEY, SMNVEV (reference sequence). The V and J ends lost 5 bases and 6 bases respectively, with 16 bases between them. CDR3 region: CASSALGAISEAFF. The CDR3 DNA follows: TGTGCCAGCAGTGCTCTTGGGGCTATCTCTGAAGCTTTCTTT.

The chain is built from TRBV28 and TRBJ2-7; 11 bases map to TRBD2. This CDR3 has 20 residues. The germline CDR1 and CDR2 sequences are MDHEN and SYDVKM. The J segment lost 5 bases and the V segment lost 3 bases, leaving 21 bases of the junction unmatched. In DNA, the CDR3 is TGTGCCAGCAGTTTTTTGGTAGGGACTAGCGGAACGTGGGGGTTTGACGAGCAGTACTTC. The encoded protein is CASSFLVGTSGTWGFDEQYF. Complete variable domain (other parts from reference TRBV28 and TRBJ2-7): DVKVTQSSRYLVKRTGEKVFLECVQDMDHENMFWYRQDPGLGLRLIYFSYDVKMKEKGDIPEGYSVSREKKERFSLILESASTNQTSMYLCASSFLVGTSGTWGFDEQYFGPGTRLTVT.